These 21 T cell receptor beta chains came from one sample sequenced in a study of OX40 agonist ivuxolimab in advanced cancers. Sequencing used immunoSEQ multiplex PCR; TCRdb keeps in-frame clones, though not all of them. The table lists around 65,000 clones, roughly 92% of them singletons. The starting material was CD4+ or CD8+ T cells sorted from blood, obtained in a trial of the OX40 agonist ivuxolimab. These receptors were taken from an adult with an advanced solid tumor such as melanoma, head and neck, liver or kidney cancer.

The genes are TRBV5-1 and TRBJ1-6; D possibly corresponds to TRBD1 (5 bases). The CDR3 consists of 16 residues. Trimming left V 0 bases short and J 3 bases short, with 10 bases between. CDR1 SGHRS and CDR2 YFSETQ come from the germline V gene. Written as DNA, the CDR3 is TGCGCCAGCAGCTTGGAACAGGTTCTCTATAATTCACCCCTCCACTTT. It codes for CASSLEQVLYNSPLHF.

This clone occurred once. V usage is TRBV28 and J usage is TRBJ2-3; D not resolved. Trimming removed 5 bases at V and 0 bases at J, with 12 bases between. Germline CDR1 is MDHEN and CDR2 is SYDVKM. The CDR3 has 15 amino acids. The chain's CDR3 is CASSVSLTSTDTQYF. The CDR3 DNA follows: TGTGCCAGCAGTGTCTCGTTGACTAGCACAGATACGCAGTATTTT. Full variable domain (missing parts from reference TRBV28 and TRBJ2-3): DVKVTQSSRYLVKRTGEKVFLECVQDMDHENMFWYRQDPGLGLRLIYFSYDVKMKEKGDIPEGYSVSREKKERFSLILESASTNQTSMYLCASSVSLTSTDTQYFGPGTRLTVL.

The chain has TRBV27 and TRBJ1-6; D is unresolved. The CDR3 is made up of 19 amino acids. The V end was cut by 8 bases, the J end by 0 bases, with 23 bases between. Germline V gene sequence: CDR1 MNHEY, CDR2 SMNVEV (reference sequence). The CDR3 region is CASGAQTGAGSSYNSPLHF. The CDR3 coding sequence is TGTGCCAGCGGAGCCCAGACGGGAGCGGGGAGCTCCTATAATTCACCCCTCCACTTT.

This chain joins TRBV6-5 and TRBJ2-7; D is unresolved. Trimming pared 5 bases from V and 0 bases from J, leaving 11 bases between. Germline CDR1 reads MNHEY; CDR2 reads SVGAGI. The CDR3 runs to 14 residues. The chain's CDR3 is CASSPVVTSYEQYF. CDR3 DNA: TGTGCCAGCAGTCCTGTGGTGACCTCCTACGAGCAGTACTTC.

The CDR3 sequence: CASTDSSNPNTEAFF. The CDR3 DNA reads as TGTGCCAGTACAGACAGTTCCAACCCGAACACTGAAGCTTTCTTT. This chain uses TRBV19 with TRBJ1-1; the D gene is possibly TRBD1 (5 bases). Trimming took off 7 bases at V and 1 base at J, with 16 bases between the two ends. The CDR3 is 15 residues long. Germline CDR1 and CDR2: LNHDA and SQIVND (reference sequence).

The chain couples TRBV19 to TRBJ2-7, with unresolved D. The CDR3 is 15 residues long. Germline CDR1 is LNHDA and CDR2 is SQIVND (reference sequence). V was trimmed by 3 bases and J by 5 bases, leaving 17 bases between them. CDR3 nucleotides: TGTGCCAGTAGTATCCAGACGACGCGCACGGACGAGCAGTACTTC. Protein sequence: CASSIQTTRTDEQYF.

V usage is TRBV9 and J usage is TRBJ2-5; D is undetermined. CDR1 and CDR2 from the germline V gene are SGDLS and YYNGEE. The CDR3 length is 13 residues. Trimming pared 4 bases from V and 2 bases from J, leaving 9 bases between. DNA of the CDR3: TGTGCCAGCAGCAAGCAGTTACAAGAGACCCAGTACTTC. This sequence encodes CASSKQLQETQYF.

V is TRBV18 and J is TRBJ2-1; the match to TRBD2 covers 9 bases. The germline CDR1 and CDR2 sequences are KGHSH and LQKENI. V trimming: 3 bases; J trimming: 4 bases; junction bases outside the gene matches: 7. The CDR3 length is 16 residues. In DNA, the CDR3 is TGTGCCAGCTCACCGGCTAGCGGGGAGGGGTACAATGAGCAGTTCTTC. Residues: CASSPASGEGYNEQFF.

This rearrangement joins TRBV5-6 to TRBJ1-1; 7 nucleotides line up with TRBD1. Germline V gene data show CDR1 as SGHDT and CDR2 as YYEEEE. V shed 4 bases, J shed 7 bases, and the junction held 7 bases outside the gene matches. The CDR3 has 13 amino acids. CDR3 DNA sequence: TGTGCCAGCAGCCCGACAGGGAGTGGTGAAGCTTTCTTT. It translates to CASSPTGSGEAFF.

The genes are TRBV5-5 and TRBJ2-7; no firm D call. The V end was cut by 1 base, the J end by 4 bases, with 9 bases between. There are 13 residues in the CDR3. Germline-derived CDR1 and CDR2 are SGHKS and YYEKEE (reference sequence). CDR3 residues: CASSLLSSYEQYF. The CDR3 DNA reads as TGTGCCAGCAGCTTGCTTAGTTCTTACGAGCAGTACTTC.

The chain joins TRBV7-9 to TRBJ2-7, with 10 bases fitting TRBD2. The CDR3 contains 16 residues. V dropped 5 bases and J dropped 4; count of bases not matched to a gene: 11. CDR1 and CDR2 from the germline V gene are SEHNR and FQNEAQ (reference sequence). The CDR3 nucleotides read TGTGCCAGCAGCCCTACTGAGCGGGGGGGCGTGTACGAGCAGTACTTC. Its protein is CASSPTERGGVYEQYF.

The V gene is TRBV27, the J gene TRBJ2-1; D gene uncertain. Deletions cut 6 bases from V and 5 bases from J, with 11 bases between. Germline values: CDR1 MNHEY, CDR2 SMNVEV (reference sequence). The CDR3 length is 13 residues. The CDR3, as DNA: TGTGCCAGCAGGACGAGAAGTCACAATGAGCAGTTCTTC. It yields the protein CASRTRSHNEQFF.

V is TRBV7-8 and J is TRBJ2-5; tentatively, D is TRBD1 or TRBD2 (5 bases each). Germline V gene data show CDR1 as SGHVS and CDR2 as FQNEAQ. The CDR3 sequence is 14 residues long. Between the trimmed V and J ends, which lost 5 bases and 8 bases, there was a span of 18 bases. CDR3 sequence: CASSIGTKRDTQYF. CDR3 sequence (DNA): TGTGCCAGCAGCATCGGGACCAAGAGAGACACCCAGTACTTC. The variable domain in full, completed from reference TRBV7-8 and TRBJ2-5, reads GAGVSQSPRYKVAKRGQDVALRCDPISGHVSLFWYQQALGQGPEFLTYFQNEAQLDKSGLPSDRFFAERPEGSVSTLKIQRTQQEDSAVYLCASSIGTKRDTQYFGPGTRLLVL.

The chain couples TRBV28 to TRBJ2-1; 10 bases are shared with TRBD2. The trim removed 9 bases at V and 7 bases at J, leaving 9 bases unmatched. Per germline, CDR1 MDHEN and CDR2 SYDVKM. This CDR3 comprises 14 residues. The CDR3: CASLDGLAVNEQFF. The CDR3 DNA sequence: TGTGCCAGTTTAGATGGACTAGCGGTAAATGAGCAGTTCTTC.

This clone was detected only a few times. CDR3 in amino acids: CASSLGWGVNEKLFF. The DNA for the CDR3 is TGTGCCAGCAGCTTAGGGTGGGGGGTGAACGAAAAACTGTTTTTT. The chain has TRBV7-8 and TRBJ1-4, with D perhaps TRBD1 (5 bases). The CDR3 runs 15 residues. With 1 base removed from V and 8 bases from J, the gap between germline ends came to 14 bases. Germline assignment: CDR1 SGHVS and CDR2 FQNEAQ.

This clone was detected a few times. This chain uses TRBV19 with TRBJ2-7, with TRBD2 identical over 8 bases. Germline values: CDR1 LNHDA, CDR2 SQIVND (reference sequence). V dropped 5 bases and J dropped 5; count of bases not matched to a gene: 11. The CDR3 extends over 15 amino acids. The CDR3 DNA reads TGTGCCAGTAGTCAAAGTGGGGGTAGCGGGGACGAGCAGTACTTC. As protein: CASSQSGGSGDEQYF.

V and J are TRBV27 and TRBJ1-6; perhaps TRBD1 as D (5 bases). CDR1 is MNHEY, CDR2 SMNVEV, per germline (reference sequence). Trimming pared 7 bases from V and 5 bases from J, leaving 12 bases between. The CDR3 is 14 amino acids. In DNA form, the CDR3 reads TGTGCCAGCACCTACGGGACTCATAATTCACCCCTCCACTTT. Translated, it gives CASTYGTHNSPLHF.

V gene TRBV4-1 combines with J gene TRBJ2-4; D is possibly TRBD1 (7 bases). The germline V and J ends were trimmed by 0 bases and 6 bases, with 18 bases remaining between them. This CDR3 contains 17 residues. In germline, CDR1 is MGHRA, CDR2 YSYEKL. CDR3 sequence reads: CASSQENGGGDGNIQYF. As DNA, the CDR3 is TGCGCCAGCAGCCAAGAAAATGGAGGGGGCGACGGAAACATTCAGTACTTC.

The chain combines TRBV6-7 with TRBJ2-5, with D perhaps matching TRBD1 (5 bases). TRBV6-7 belongs to the ORF category, with a function that is uncertain. V shed 6 bases and J shed 4 bases, with 21 bases lying between them. The CDR3 has 16 amino acids. CDR3: CASSCQRPRALETQYF. Here the CDR3 DNA reads TGTGCCAGCAGCTGCCAGCGACCCAGGGCCCTAGAGACCCAGTACTTC.

The chain has TRBV7-9 and TRBJ1-2; possible D gene TRBD1, 5 bases. The germline V gene has CDR1 SEHNR and CDR2 FQNEAQ (reference sequence). V was shortened by 3 bases and J by 0 bases, with 11 bases between the two germline ends. The CDR3 has 15 residues. CDR3 amino acids: CASSLGTGANYGYTF. The CDR3 coding sequence is TGTGCCAGCAGCTTGGGTACAGGAGCTAACTATGGCTACACCTTC.

The V gene is TRBV27, the J gene TRBJ1-5, with D hard to call. V lost 5 bases to trimming and J lost 3 bases, with 5 bases between them. Germline lookup yields CDR1 MNHEY and CDR2 SMNVEV (reference sequence). This CDR3 has 12 residues. The CDR3 nucleotides read TGTGCCAGCAGTCTCCTCAATCAGCCCCAGCATTTT. Translated: CASSLLNQPQHF.